The T cell receptor (beta chain) described here comes from a study of T cell responses to AZD1222 COVID-19 vaccine. Trimming took 2 bases from V and 0 from J; bases not matched to a gene: 1. This CDR3 has 14 amino acids. CDR1 is MNHEY, CDR2 SVGAGI, per germline. General study findings and limits: Among vaccine-associated CD4 TCRs, coverage spanned spike, with dominance at 160-218 and 743-854. Close to half of all spike-specific TCRs reportedly target regions of the variants that are unmutated. Only six people who got AZD1222 tested seropositive at baseline. Sampling that yielded the repertoires occurred only after the peak T cell response.

The protocol was immunoSEQ multiplex PCR, while the TCRdb copy is restricted to in-frame clones and leaves out a portion. This sample carries about 110,000 clones, 80% to 95% of them seen once, and the ten largest clones take less than 2.5%. In this sample, this clone turned up once. Its antigen is as yet unknown. This clonotype was obtained from an adult who received the AZD1222 COVID-19 vaccine. This chain connects TRBV6-5 to TRBJ2-7; 7 nucleotides line up with TRBD2. This sample comprised peripheral blood, obtained 28 days after the second AZD1222 dose. The CDR3 DNA follows: TGTGCCAGCAGTTACGGCGGGGGCTCCTACGAGCAGTACTTC. It translates to CASSYGGGSYEQYF.